The source of this T cell receptor (beta chain) is a study of T cell responses to AZD1222 COVID-19 vaccine. The ends were cut back, 3 bases at V and 12 bases at J, with 9 bases in the middle. This CDR3 comprises 11 residues. Germline CDR1 is GTSNPN and CDR2 is SVGIG (reference sequence). Method: immunoSEQ multiplex PCR; TCRdb's copy keeps in-frame clones and lacks some. The data show roughly 180,000 clones, with around 90% seen just once and around 2% held by the top ten. Second-dose intervals of approximately 4 or approximately 12 weeks were pooled. The rearrangement uses TRBV30 and TRBJ1-6; the D is unclear. The sample in question was peripheral blood, obtained 28 days after the second AZD1222 dose. The receptor comes from an adult who received the AZD1222 COVID-19 vaccine. The CDR3, as DNA: TGTGCCTGGAGCCGAACGGGACCCCTCCACTTT. This gives the protein CAWSRTGPLHF.